This entry features one TCR beta chain sequence. Antigen: not known. The sample originates from a study of T cell repertoires in cytomegalovirus infection. Turning to the study itself: Matching HLA type and CMV infection were both indicated by public TCR beta signatures.

TCRdb re-called the reads through MiXCR, storing one row per CDR3 protein. The repertoire holds around 740,000 distinct CDR3 sequences, with 35% as singletons. Germline V gene sequence: CDR1 MDHEN, CDR2 SYDVKM. The CDR3 runs 15 residues. Trimming took 3 bases from V and 5 from J, leaving 14 bases between them. Regarding the study as a whole: People with CMV and the relevant HLA were identified by cumulative public TCR beta family frequency. HLA-C-restricted TCR beta clonotypes specific for CMV led the ex vivo response.

Sequencing was carried out using PBMCs. The sequence came from a human donor in good health (CMV status not recorded). Some clones in this sample may be carry-over from other donors' samples. The chain links TRBV28 to TRBJ1-5; no definite D call. CDR3 sequence: CASSFGPPGYQPQHF. The CDR3 DNA reads as TGTGCCAGCAGTTTCGGACCCCCGGGGTATCAGCCCCAGCATTTT.